These 19 T cell receptor beta chains share one sample of origin, sequenced in a study of Tregs in tolerant kidney transplant recipients. Assay: immunoSEQ multiplex PCR; the TCRdb copy retains only in-frame clones and omits some. The sample's table shows roughly 48,000 clones. Material: CD4+ T cells from blood, obtained before the transplant. Source of these receptors: a human donor who received a combined kidney and bone marrow transplant.

About this clone itself: Read data end 3 residues before the CDR3 end; the end is taken from the germline J gene. The rearrangement uses TRBV6-2 or TRBV6-3 and TRBJ2-4; TRBD1 matches at 7 bases. The germline V gene encodes CDR1 MNHEY and CDR2 SVGEGT. V was clipped by 6 bases and J by 0 bases; unmatched bases: 5. The CDR3 has 15 residues. The CDR3 reads CASRPTGRAKNIQYF. The DNA read from the CDR3 is TGTGCCAGCAGGCCGACAGGGCGAGCCAAAAACATT.

This CDR3 reads CASSKRESQTYEQYF. Partial CDR3 DNA: TGTGCCAGCTCAAAGCGGGAAAGCCAAACCTACGAG. The chain is built from TRBV18 and TRBJ2-7; 7 bases are a match to TRBD2. The CDR3 is cut off 3 residues early in the read; its end comes from the germline J gene. CDR1 and CDR2 (germline): KGHSH, LQKENI. The J segment lost 2 bases and the V segment lost 5 bases, leaving 9 bases of the junction unmatched. The CDR3 sequence is 15 residues long.

The CDR3 DNA, read in part, is TGTGCCAGCTCAGACAGGGTTATGTCCTACGAG. Protein sequence: CASSDRVMSYE. The complete CDR3 protein is CASSDRVMSYEQYF. The rearrangement joins TRBV18 to TRBJ2-7, with 7 bases aligning to TRBD1. The read finishes 3 residues shy of the CDR3 end, and the germline J gene is used to complete it. V lost 5 bases to trimming and J lost 1 base; unmatched junction nucleotides: 5. The CDR3 loop spans 14 amino acids. Germline V CDR1 and CDR2: KGHSH, LQKENI.

A note on this clone: The CDR3 extends 3 residues past the end of the read, so its final part is completed from the germline J gene. The J gene is TRBJ1-3, the V gene TRBV5-1; tentatively, D is TRBD1 (5 bases). The length of the CDR3 is 15 residues. Trimming pared 2 bases from V and 0 bases from J, leaving 9 bases between. Germline V gene lookup returns CDR1 SGHRS and CDR2 YFSETQ. CDR3 DNA, as far as it was read: TGCGCCAGCAGCTTTGGGGGGAACTCTGGAAACACC. Translation gives CASSFGGNSGNT. The whole CDR3 is CASSFGGNSGNTIYF.

As for this clone: Sequencing ends 3 residues short of the CDR3 end; the germline J gene provides the rest. The chain recombines TRBV19 with TRBJ2-1; 10 bases line up with TRBD2. Germline V lookup: CDR1 LNHDA, CDR2 SQIVND (reference sequence). V was pared by 3 bases and J by 6 bases, with 5 bases of the junction left unmatched. There are 15 residues in the CDR3. The DNA read from the CDR3 is TGTGCCAGTAGTATCCCTAGCGGGAGTGGCAATGAG. Protein sequence: CASSIPSGSGNE. The full CDR3 protein reads CASSIPSGSGNEQFF.

Of note for this clone: The CDR3 goes on 3 residues after the read ends, and that part is filled in from the germline J gene. The genes are TRBV7-9 and TRBJ2-1, with 8 bases aligning to TRBD2. V shed 6 bases, J shed 6 bases, and the junction held 4 bases outside the gene matches. This CDR3 has 13 residues. CDR1 and CDR2 (germline): SEHNR, FQNEAQ (reference sequence). CDR3 sequence: CASSLAGLNEQFF. Partial CDR3 DNA: TGTGCCAGCAGTCTAGCGGGCCTCAATGAG.

Details on this clone: The CDR3 end is not reached by the read, which stops 3 residues before it; the germline J gene fills it in. The chain uses TRBV19 and TRBJ2-6; the D gene is possibly TRBD2 (6 bases). Trimming took off 4 bases at V and 0 bases at J, with 13 bases between the two ends. The CDR3 spans 17 residues. Germline-derived CDR1 and CDR2 are LNHDA and SQIVND (reference sequence). CDR3 sequence: CASSTHRGNSGANVLTF. The CDR3 DNA, read in part, is TGTGCCAGTAGTACCCACCGGGGGAACTCTGGGGCCAACGTC.

Concerning this clone itself: The missing CDR3 end, 3 residues past where the read stops, is filled in from the germline J gene. The chain recombines TRBV6-1 with TRBJ2-3, with D tentatively TRBD2 (5 bases). Germline lookup yields CDR1 MNHNS and CDR2 SASEGT. Trimming shortened V by 8 bases and J by 0 bases, and 15 bases separated the two germline ends. The CDR3 is 15 residues long. The CDR3 region is CASCVGVLSTDTQYF. The DNA read from the CDR3 is TGTGCCAGCTGTGTCGGGGTACTGAGCACAGATACG.

A word on this clone: The observed sequence ends 3 residues before the CDR3 terminus, with the missing tail filled in from the germline J gene. V usage is TRBV29-1 and J usage is TRBJ2-7; TRBD2 aligns across 7 bases. V shed 0 bases, J shed 3 bases, and the junction held 5 bases outside the gene matches. This CDR3 region has 14 residues. The germline V gene encodes CDR1 SQVTM and CDR2 ANQGSEA. The part of the CDR3 DNA that was read is TGCAGCGTTGAAGAAGCAGCGGGACTCTACGAG. Amino acid sequence: CSVEEAAGLYE. The entire CDR3 is CSVEEAAGLYEQYF.

Worth noting for this clone: The CDR3 goes on 3 residues after the read ends, and that part is filled in from the germline J gene. The chain links TRBV5-1 to TRBJ2-3, with unresolved D. Trimming took 1 base from V and 2 from J, leaving 8 bases between them. This CDR3 has 14 amino acids. Per the germline V gene, CDR1 is SGHRS and CDR2 is YFSETQ. CDR3 sequence reads: CASSLSLDTDTQYF. CDR3 DNA (partial): TGCGCCAGCAGCTTGTCCCTAGACACAGATACG.

Notes on this clone: The observed sequence ends 3 residues before the CDR3 terminus, with the missing tail filled in from the germline J gene. The chain combines TRBV12-3 or TRBV12-4 with TRBJ1-1; 7 nucleotides line up with TRBD1. V lost 6 bases and J lost 4; bases outside the gene matches: 8. This CDR3 is 14 amino acids long. CDR3 bases read: TGTGCCAGCAGCGACAGGGTGGGGGGCACTGAA. Translated, it gives CASSDRVGGTE. The entire CDR3 reads CASSDRVGGTEAFF.

Concerning this clone itself: The read ends 3 residues before the CDR3 terminus; that terminus is restored from the germline J gene. The rearrangement joins TRBV5-5 to TRBJ2-3; TRBD2 matches at 7 bases. With V trimmed by 4 bases and J by 4 bases, 6 bases remained unmatched. Germline CDR1 reads SGHKS; CDR2 reads YYEKEE (reference sequence). The CDR3 length is 14 residues. CDR3 DNA (partial): TGTGCCAGCAGCCTCCGACTAGCCCCAGATACG. Its protein is CASSLRLAPDT. From start to end, the CDR3 is CASSLRLAPDTQYF.

A word on this clone: The read comes to an end 3 residues before the CDR3 does, leaving the germline J gene to fill in the end. The chain carries TRBV20-1 and TRBJ2-1; the D gene is possibly TRBD1 (6 bases). The CDR3 length is 15 residues. With 6 bases removed from V and 0 bases from J, the gap between germline ends came to 15 bases. Germline CDR1 DFQATT, CDR2 SNEGSKA (reference sequence). The sequenced part of the CDR3 DNA is TGCAGTGCCAGGGGCGCGGAATCCTCCTACAATGAG. It translates to CSARGAESSYNE. The CDR3 in full is CSARGAESSYNEQFF.

In regard to this clone: The CDR3 is cut off 3 residues early in the read; its end comes from the germline J gene. The V call is TRBV11-3, the J call TRBJ2-1; D not certain. There are 14 residues in the CDR3. V lost 0 bases, J lost 5 bases, and 8 bases lay in between. Germline V CDR1 and CDR2: SGHNT, YENEEA. The CDR3: CASSLDRSNNEQFF. Incomplete CDR3 DNA: TGTGCCAGCAGCTTAGATCGTAGTAACAATGAG. Combining the CDR3 with reference TRBV11-3 and TRBJ2-1 gives the whole variable domain EAGVVQSPRYKIIEKKQPVAFWCNPISGHNTLYWYLQNLGQGPELLIRYENEEAVDDSQLPKDRFSAERLKGVDSTLKIQPAELGDSAVYLCASSLDRSNNEQFFGPGTRLTVL.

About this clone itself: Read coverage stops 3 residues before the CDR3 terminus; the germline J gene supplies the remainder. V gene TRBV5-1 combines with J gene TRBJ1-2; 7 nucleotides line up with TRBD1. The V segment lost 0 bases and the J segment 0 bases; nucleotides outside the gene matches: 11. CDR3 length: 18 amino acids. CDR1 and CDR2 (germline): SGHRS, YFSETQ. The CDR3 DNA, read in part, is TGCGCCAGCAGCTTGGGCCCCGGGACAGAGACCTCTAACTATGGC. Protein: CASSLGPGTETSNYG. The complete CDR3 reads CASSLGPGTETSNYGYTF.

About this clone itself: The read is 3 residues too short to cover the CDR3 end, so that end is filled in from the germline J gene. The chain employs TRBV19 and TRBJ1-5, with D uncertain. Germline CDR1 reads LNHDA; CDR2 reads SQIVND (reference sequence). The germline V and J ends were trimmed by 1 base and 5 bases, with 6 bases remaining between them. This CDR3 has 13 amino acids. Incomplete CDR3 DNA: TGTGCCAGTAGTATAGCCAGTTATCAGCCC. Encoded protein: CASSIASYQP. The entire CDR3 reads CASSIASYQPQHF.

In the case of this clone: The CDR3 goes on 3 residues after the read ends, and that part is filled in from the germline J gene. The rearrangement uses TRBV5-1 and TRBJ2-3; 9 nucleotides match TRBD2. The CDR3 has 16 residues. Germline CDR1 and CDR2: SGHRS and YFSETQ. V was pared by 0 bases and J by 1 base, with 3 bases of the junction left unmatched. The sequenced CDR3 bases are TGCGCCAGCAGCTTGGCCGGGACTAGCCGCACAGATACG. Amino acids: CASSLAGTSRTDT. From start to end, the CDR3 is CASSLAGTSRTDTQYF.

To note about this clone: The read ends 3 residues early relative to the CDR3; the germline J gene fills the gap. The chain links TRBV20-1 to TRBJ2-7; 11 nucleotides line up with TRBD2. The CDR3 spans 13 residues. The germline V gene has CDR1 DFQATT and CDR2 SNEGSKA (reference sequence). V lost 6 bases to trimming and J lost 2 bases; unmatched junction nucleotides: 3. The CDR3 here is CSAPGLAAYEQYF. The covered CDR3 bases are TGCAGTGCGCCGGGACTAGCGGCCTACGAG.

About this clone itself: The DNA ends 3 residues before the CDR3 does, and the rest of the CDR3 is filled in from the germline J gene. V usage is TRBV7-2 and J usage is TRBJ1-6; D not certain. This CDR3 comprises 15 residues. Germline V gene data show CDR1 as SGHTA and CDR2 as FQGNSA. V was cut by 5 bases and J by 7 bases, with 15 bases left in between. The CDR3 DNA, read in part, is TGTGCCAGCAGCGGGCGCCGAGGAGCCAATTCACCC. Protein product: CASSGRRGANSP. The CDR3 in its entirety is CASSGRRGANSPLHF.